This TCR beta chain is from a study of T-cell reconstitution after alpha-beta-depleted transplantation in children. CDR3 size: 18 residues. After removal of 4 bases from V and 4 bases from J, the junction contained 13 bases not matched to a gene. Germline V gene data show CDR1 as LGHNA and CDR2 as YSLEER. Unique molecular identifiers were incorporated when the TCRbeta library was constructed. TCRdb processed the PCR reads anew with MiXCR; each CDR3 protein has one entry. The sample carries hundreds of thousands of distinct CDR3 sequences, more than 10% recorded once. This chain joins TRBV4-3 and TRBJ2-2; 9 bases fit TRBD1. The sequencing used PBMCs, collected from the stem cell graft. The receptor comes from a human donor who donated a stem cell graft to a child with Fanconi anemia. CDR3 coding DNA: TGCGCCAGCAGCCGAGCGACCGGGACAGGGCTTCGCACCGGGGAGCTGTTTTTT. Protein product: CASSRATGTGLRTGELFF.